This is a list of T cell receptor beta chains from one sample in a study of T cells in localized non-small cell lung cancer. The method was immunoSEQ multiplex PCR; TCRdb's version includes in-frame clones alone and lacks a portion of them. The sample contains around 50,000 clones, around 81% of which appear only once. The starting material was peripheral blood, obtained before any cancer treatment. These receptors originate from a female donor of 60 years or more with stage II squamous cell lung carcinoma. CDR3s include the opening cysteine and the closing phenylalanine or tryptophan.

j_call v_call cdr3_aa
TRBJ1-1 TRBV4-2 CASSHRRDSNTEAFF
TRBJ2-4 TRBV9 CASSVAPAEQGNIQYF
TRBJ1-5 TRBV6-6 CASRPRDTHNQPQHF
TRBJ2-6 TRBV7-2 CASSLFSFSGANVLTF
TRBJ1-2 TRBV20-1 CSASTRSGYTF
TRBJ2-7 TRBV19 CASRPGTGGDEQYF
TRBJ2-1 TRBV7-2 CASSSRKDNEQFF
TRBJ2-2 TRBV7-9 CASSASTGINTGELFF
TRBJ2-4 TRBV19 CASSMVRIAKNIQYF
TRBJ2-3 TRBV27 CASSLGLAGGTLLTQYF
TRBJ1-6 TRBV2 CASHDRAASPLHF
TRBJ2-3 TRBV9 CASSGLGQDLTDTQYF
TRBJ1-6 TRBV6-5 CASSYEGAKNSPLHF
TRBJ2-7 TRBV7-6 CASSPFPRQGARNEQYF
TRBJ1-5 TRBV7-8 CASSPQGNSNQPQHF
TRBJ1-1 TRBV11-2 CASSLDGANTEAFF
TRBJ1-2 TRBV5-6 CASSPQRAYGYTF
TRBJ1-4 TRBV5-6 CASSFGGPSEKLFF
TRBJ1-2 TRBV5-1 CASSPDGFSGYTF
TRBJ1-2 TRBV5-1 CASSSDGRSNYGYTF
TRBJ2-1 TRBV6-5 CASSFGPGNEQFF
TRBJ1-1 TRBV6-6 CASSLQGSNTEAFF
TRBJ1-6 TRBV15 CATSRAVGVGSPLHF
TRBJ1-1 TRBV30 CAWSATFGNTEAFF
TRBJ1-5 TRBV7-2 CASSLDRQGRRSNQPQHF
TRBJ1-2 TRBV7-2 CASSPRTSYGYTF
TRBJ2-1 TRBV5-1 CASSSSGVDEQFF
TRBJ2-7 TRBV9 CASSETGSPYEQYF
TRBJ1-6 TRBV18 CASSQTGQRNSPLHF
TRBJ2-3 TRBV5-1 CASSPGGFTDTQYF
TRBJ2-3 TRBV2 CASTGTYSSDTQYF
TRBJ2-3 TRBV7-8 CASSFPGLAGSTDTQYF
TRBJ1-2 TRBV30 CAWSRDRGAYGYTF
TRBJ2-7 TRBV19 CASSQLAGSSYEQYF
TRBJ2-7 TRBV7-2 CASSPLAGGSYEQYF
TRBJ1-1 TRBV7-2 CASSTRWDRGRSYTEAFF
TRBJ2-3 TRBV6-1 CASSERKGGTDTQYF
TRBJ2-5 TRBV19 CASSPRGRGETQYF
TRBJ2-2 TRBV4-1 CASRAGRGTGELFF
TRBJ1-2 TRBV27 CASSPQDRVYGYTF